Each of the 6 T cell receptor beta chains below was sequenced from the same sample in a study of cytomegalovirus exposure and HLA in healthy donors. TCRdb's table, derived via immunoSEQ multiplex PCR, lists solely in-frame clones and lacks some. The data contain 97,000 or so clones, approximately 90% of them singletons. The sample taken for sequencing was PBMCs. The receptor source for this set is a woman younger than 45 in good health and CMV-seronegative.

The DNA of the CDR3 is TGTGCCAGCAGCCCCCGGACAGGGTTCGGCGAAAAACTGTTTTTT. Translating it yields CASSPRTGFGEKLFF. This chain uses TRBV7-8 with TRBJ1-4, with TRBD1 identical over 8 bases. Losses at the gene ends were 5 bases for V and 8 bases for J; bases not matched to a gene: 10. The CDR3 covers 15 residues. The germline CDR1 and CDR2 sequences are SGHVS and FQNEAQ.

A single count supports this clone. V and J are TRBV14 and TRBJ2-2; 7 bases map to TRBD1. V trimming: 4 bases; J trimming: 5 bases; junction bases outside the gene matches: 13. CDR1 SGHDN and CDR2 FVKESK come from the germline V gene. CDR3 length equals 17 residues. The chain's CDR3 is CASSPPIDRARTGELFF. The CDR3 nucleotides are TGTGCCAGCAGCCCCCCAATCGACAGGGCACGGACCGGGGAGCTGTTTTTT.

The V and J genes are TRBV6-5 and TRBJ2-1, with TRBD2 identical over 16 bases. Germline V gives CDR1 MNHEY, CDR2 SVGAGI. The CDR3 covers 16 residues. V trimming: 4 bases; J trimming: 10 bases; junction bases outside the gene matches: 7. The CDR3 sequence is CASSSTAGLAGGEQFF. DNA of the CDR3: TGTGCCAGCAGTTCCACCGCGGGACTAGCGGGAGGGGAGCAGTTCTTC.

The J gene is TRBJ2-1, the V gene TRBV2, with 12 bases matching TRBD2. This CDR3 region has 20 residues. Unmatched junction bases numbered 15, after V lost 6 bases and J lost 0 bases. Looked up from germline, CDR1 is SNHLY and CDR2 is FYNNEI. CDR3 protein: CASSPRTGLAGTSSYNEQFF. CDR3 DNA sequence: TGTGCCAGCAGCCCCCGAACGGGACTAGCGGGTACCAGCTCCTACAATGAGCAGTTCTTC.

This clone showed up many times. This chain connects TRBV7-2 to TRBJ1-3; D remains ambiguous. Germline V gene data show CDR1 as SGHTA and CDR2 as FQGNSA. V lost 3 bases to trimming and J lost 0 bases, with 12 bases between them. CDR3 size: 16 residues. The CDR3 DNA sequence: TGTGCCAGCAGCTTGGCAGGCGGGAACTCTGGAAACACCATATATTTT. Translating gives CASSLAGGNSGNTIYF. The whole variable domain, remainder taken from reference TRBV7-2 and TRBJ1-3, is GAGVSQSPSNKVTEKGKDVELRCDPISGHTALYWYRQSLGQGLEFLIYFQGNSAPDKSGLPSDRFSAERTGGSVSTLTIQRTQQEDSAVYLCASSLAGGNSGNTIYFGEGSWLTVV.

The chain employs TRBV7-2 and TRBJ2-5; D is undetermined. The CDR3 sequence is 12 residues long. In germline, CDR1 is SGHTA, CDR2 FQGNSA. V gave up 2 bases and J gave up 5 bases, with 6 bases separating them. CDR3 region: CASSLRVETQYF. As DNA, the CDR3 is TGTGCCAGCAGCTTACGAGTGGAGACCCAGTACTTC.